The 9 T cell receptor beta chains reported below all come from one sample, sequenced in a study of T cell clonotyping in hematopoietic cell transplantation. The data were produced by immunoSEQ multiplex PCR, yet TCRdb's version contains in-frame clones alone and is incomplete. The sample has 5,000 to 6,500 clones, 70% to 90% seen once. The input for sequencing was peripheral blood mononuclear cells, taken 180 days after allogeneic stem cell transplant. The receptors shown here come from a female patient aged 45-65 years who had an allogeneic stem cell transplant from an unrelated donor, so the T cells may come from the graft donor. Some clones in this sample may be carry-over from other donors' samples.

The chain joins TRBV7-8 to TRBJ2-3; 11 bases map to TRBD2. From germline, CDR1 is SGHVS and CDR2 FQNEAQ. This CDR3 is built from 15 residues. Unmatched junction bases numbered 6, after V lost 5 bases and J lost 5 bases. The CDR3 loop is CASSPLAGVLDTQYF. The CDR3 DNA sequence: TGTGCCAGCAGCCCACTAGCGGGGGTTCTAGATACGCAGTATTTT.

The chain recombines TRBV6-4 with TRBJ2-3, with D maybe TRBD2 (6 bases). This CDR3 has 15 residues. V shed 3 bases and J shed 3 bases, with 13 bases lying between them. Germline assignment: CDR1 MRHNA and CDR2 SNTAGT. The CDR3 DNA sequence: TGTGCCAGCAGTGAATTCGGGGGTCAAACAGATACGCAGTATTTT. It translates to CASSEFGGQTDTQYF.

The CDR3 DNA is TGTGCCAGCAGCTTCCTGGGACAGGTCTCTTCTGGAAACACCATATATTTT. Its protein is CASSFLGQVSSGNTIYF. The V call is TRBV7-9, the J call TRBJ1-3, with 8 bases lining up with TRBD1. J was trimmed by 1 base and V by 3 bases; bases with no gene match: 8. The CDR3 loop spans 17 amino acids. CDR1 and CDR2 (germline): SEHNR, FQNEAQ (reference sequence). The complete variable domain, with remaining parts taken from reference TRBV7-9 and TRBJ1-3, reads DTGVSQNPRHKITKRGQNVTFRCDPISEHNRLYWYRQTLGQGPEFLTYFQNEAQLEKSRLLSDRFSAERPKGSFSTLEIQRTEQGDSAMYLCASSFLGQVSSGNTIYFGEGSWLTVV.

The chain combines TRBV19 with TRBJ2-7; 12 bases agree with TRBD1. Unmatched junction bases numbered 6, after V lost 5 bases and J lost 4 bases. The CDR3 is 15 residues long. Germline values: CDR1 LNHDA, CDR2 SQIVND (reference sequence). The CDR3 DNA sequence: TGTGCCAGTAGTCCGGGACAGGGGGCCGGTTACGAGCAGTACTTC. Its translation: CASSPGQGAGYEQYF.

The chain combines TRBV7-2 with TRBJ2-3; 8 bases map to TRBD2. The CDR3 sequence is 18 residues long. CDR1 is SGHTA and CDR2 is FQGNSA in the germline V gene. Unmatched junction bases numbered 13, after V lost 3 bases and J lost 2 bases. The CDR3 bases are TGTGCCAGCAGCTTGGGTGACGGGGGGGCCGTTTACACAGATACGCAGTATTTT. It encodes CASSLGDGGAVYTDTQYF.

This chain connects TRBV5-4 to TRBJ2-2; perhaps TRBD1 as D (6 bases). Germline lookup yields CDR1 SGHNT and CDR2 YYREEE (reference sequence). The CDR3 extends over 15 amino acids. The V gene lost 0 bases and the J gene lost 0 bases, with 6 bases spanning the gap. In nucleotides, the CDR3 is TGTGCCAGCAGCTTGGCAGGGGCGAACACCGGGGAGCTGTTTTTT. This gives the protein CASSLAGANTGELFF.

This clone was counted between two and nine times. CDR3 amino acids: CSVGEPYEQYF. DNA for the CDR3: TGCAGCGTCGGAGAACCCTACGAGCAGTACTTC. The chain links TRBV29-1 to TRBJ2-7; no clear D. CDR3 length: 11 residues. V lost 6 bases, J lost 2 bases, and 8 bases lay in between. CDR1 is SQVTM, CDR2 ANQGSEA, per germline.

The CDR3 coding sequence is TGTGCCAGCACCCGAGACGGGGATGAGCAGTTCTTC. This encodes CASTRDGDEQFF. This chain connects TRBV2 to TRBJ2-1, with D tentatively TRBD2 (5 bases). The CDR3 sequence is 12 residues long. Germline V gene lookup returns CDR1 SNHLY and CDR2 FYNNEI. V lost 7 bases, J lost 8 bases, and 12 bases lay in between.

V is TRBV5-4 and J is TRBJ1-5; perhaps TRBD1 as D (5 bases). Trimming left V 3 bases short and J 3 bases short, with 16 bases between. The CDR3 spans 16 residues. Looked up from germline, CDR1 is SGHNT and CDR2 is YYREEE (reference sequence). In DNA, the CDR3 is TGTGCCAGCAGCTGGGACGGGAGCCCACCCAATCAGCCCCAGCATTTT. This codes for CASSWDGSPPNQPQHF.